These 9 T cell receptor beta chains were sequenced from one sample in a study of cytomegalovirus exposure and HLA in healthy donors. In the PCR, 60 Vbeta and 13 Jbeta primers were used. Method: immunoSEQ multiplex PCR; TCRdb's copy keeps in-frame clones and lacks some. The table records under 90,000 clones, about 68% of them present only once. Sequenced: PBMCs. The receptor source for this set is a man in his forties or fifties in good health and CMV-seropositive.

This rearrangement joins TRBV28 to TRBJ1-3, with a weak D call TRBD1 (6 bases). This CDR3 comprises 15 residues. The V end was cut by 7 bases, the J end by 4 bases, with 17 bases between. The V gene's germline CDR1 is MDHEN and CDR2 SYDVKM. CDR3 DNA: TGTGCCAGCACCAAGGGGGGGGCGCGGGGAAACACCATATATTTT. It encodes CASTKGGARGNTIYF.

The chain couples TRBV19 to TRBJ2-3; D not certain. V lost 3 bases and J lost 3, with 13 bases in between. CDR3 size: 15 residues. CDR1 is LNHDA and CDR2 is SQIVND in the germline V gene (reference sequence). CDR3 sequence: CASSIARGATDTQYF. The DNA for the CDR3 is TGTGCCAGTAGTATTGCTCGCGGAGCAACAGATACGCAGTATTTT.

In this sample, this clone turned up a few times. V gene TRBV27 combines with J gene TRBJ2-6; D is uncertain. V lost 0 bases to trimming and J lost 0 bases, with 3 bases between them. Per germline, CDR1 MNHEY and CDR2 SMNVEV (reference sequence). The CDR3 runs 15 residues. CDR3 coding DNA: TGTGCCAGCAGTTTATCCCTCTCTGGGGCCAACGTCCTGACTTTC. It is translated as CASSLSLSGANVLTF.

The genes are TRBV9 and TRBJ2-7; weak D call: TRBD2 (6 bases). Looked up from germline, CDR1 is SGDLS and CDR2 is YYNGEE. The V and J ends lost 4 bases and 3 bases respectively, with 23 bases between them. CDR3 length: 17 amino acids. The CDR3 DNA reads as TGTGCCAGCAGCCCCCTCGGGAGCGTCGGTAACTTCTACGAGCAGTACTTC. Its translation: CASSPLGSVGNFYEQYF.

This clone showed up just once. This chain joins TRBV11-2 and TRBJ2-7; D is perhaps TRBD1 (5 bases). V was shortened by 3 bases and J by 3 bases, with 12 bases between the two germline ends. The CDR3 has 14 amino acids. Germline values: CDR1 SGHAT, CDR2 FQNNGV. The CDR3 sequence is CASSLMGLYYEQYF. The CDR3 coding sequence is TGTGCCAGCAGCTTGATGGGGCTCTACTACGAGCAGTACTTC.

This chain uses TRBV7-6 with TRBJ2-5; 10 nucleotides agree with TRBD2. Judging by the DNA end, TRBJ2-7 fits better; the J call may be wrong. Germline values: CDR1 SGHVS, CDR2 FNYEAQ. The CDR3 loop spans 13 amino acids. Here the CDR3 reads CASSLLAGDEQYF. The CDR3 region has the DNA TGTGCCAGCAGCCTGCTAGCGGGAGACGAGCAGTACTTC.

This chain uses TRBV2 with TRBJ2-3; D perhaps matches TRBD2 (5 bases). The germline V and J ends were trimmed by 7 bases and 4 bases, with 12 bases remaining between them. Germline loops: CDR1 SNHLY, CDR2 FYNNEI. This CDR3 has 13 amino acids. CDR3 nucleotide sequence: TGTGCCAGCATCCTAGGAGGCGCAGATACGCAGTATTTT. Translated: CASILGGADTQYF.

The CDR3: CASSVGTDTQYF. In DNA, the CDR3 is TGTGCCAGCAGTGTAGGCACAGATACGCAGTATTTT. The chain recombines TRBV2 with TRBJ2-3; D unclear. Per germline, CDR1 SNHLY and CDR2 FYNNEI. V lost 4 bases to trimming and J lost 1 base, with 3 bases between them. The CDR3 totals 12 residues.

The chain recombines TRBV2 with TRBJ1-3, with TRBD1 as a possible D gene (6 bases). Germline V gene data show CDR1 as SNHLY and CDR2 as FYNNEI. This CDR3 is 15 amino acids long. Deletions cut 6 bases from V and 0 bases from J, with 12 bases between. In DNA form, the CDR3 reads TGTGCCAGCAGAGGGGGGGCGGACTCTGGAAACACCATATATTTT. It translates to CASRGGADSGNTIYF.